Here is one T cell receptor beta chain with its context. Patients from Seattle were sampled longitudinally, starting during active infection. The V gene end was trimmed by 3 bases and the J gene end by 1 base; junction bases not matched to a gene: 14. This CDR3 has 19 residues. The V gene's germline CDR1 is MNHEY and CDR2 SMNVEV (reference sequence). Original processing methods: For nucleated cells, counts were estimated from reference gene primer amplification. Clones were sequenced by immunoSEQ multiplex PCR, and TCRdb holds only the in-frame ones, with some missing. D and trimming come from the DNA, and the V and J calls and clone size come from that table. Here the sample spans fewer than 200,000 clones, roughly 87% being singletons. The data stem from a study of blood T cell repertoires in COVID-19. Study context: Material from acute and convalescent COVID-19 was sourced from the United States, Italy and Spain.

Sequenced: peripheral blood. The chain combines TRBV27 with TRBJ2-3; 9 bases line up with TRBD2. This sequence was found in a woman aged 70-85 years with COVID-19, enrolled during active disease. CDR3 region: CASSFRAGGNFRGTDTQYF. The CDR3 DNA reads as TGTGCCAGCAGTTTTAGAGCGGGAGGCAACTTCCGAGGCACAGATACGCAGTATTTT.